The present T cell receptor (beta chain) was sequenced within a study of blood T cell repertoires in COVID-19. Across the study: T cells, B-cell-depleted T cells, or PBMCs provided the cDNA or gDNA that served as material.

This CDR3 is 14 amino acids long. Trimming cost V 6 bases and J 4 bases; bases outside gene matches: 3. Per germline, CDR1 SQVTM and CDR2 ANQGSEA. Per the original methods: Amplification from reference gene primers served as the basis for estimated nucleated cell counts. This table comes from immunoSEQ multiplex PCR, and its TCRdb copy is limited to in-frame clones, with some not included. V, J and clone size derive from that table, while D and trimming were established from the DNA sequence. The sample includes under 150,000 clones, around nine tenths of them seen just once. Adults between about 18 and 95 years of age took part from 24 US areas. Clinical histories supplied by participants themselves formed the basis of cohort assignment.

Sequencing was performed on PBMCs or T cells enriched from blood (not recorded which). The chain employs TRBV29-1 and TRBJ2-3; TRBD2 aligns across 14 bases. The sequence derives from a woman aged 50 to 60 who had recovered from COVID-19. CDR3 residues: CSVPTSGGADTQYF. CDR3 sequence (DNA): TGCAGCGTGCCGACTAGCGGGGGGGCAGATACGCAGTATTTT.